This passage covers 11 T cell receptor beta chains from one sample sequenced in a study of beta chain features in type 1 diabetes. Study outcomes and limitations: Shorter TCRB CDR3s, moderately but significantly so, were found in Type 1 diabetes patients in all four CD4+ subsets.

Every bit of the isolated RNA underwent reverse transcription, so sequencing read expressed TCRB transcripts. TCRdb's copy holds only in-frame clones and misses some; the assay was immunoSEQ multiplex PCR. Of 280,000 or so clones listed, 14% to 15% are singletons. Their antigens are not known. The material sequenced was naive CD4+ T cells from blood. The receptor source for this set is a man between 18 and 35 years old with type 1 diabetes.

This chain connects TRBV19 to TRBJ1-1, with D possibly being TRBD1 (6 bases). Per germline, CDR1 LNHDA and CDR2 SQIVND (reference sequence). V lost 6 bases and J 4 bases, leaving 15 bases between the germline ends. CDR3 length equals 14 residues. The chain's CDR3 is CASSGTDRLTEAFF. The CDR3 DNA follows: TGTGCCAGTAGCGGGACGGACAGACTCACTGAAGCTTTCTTT.

In its sample, this clone was seen a few times. The chain combines TRBV29-1 with TRBJ1-4; D might be TRBD1 (5 bases). The CDR3 is 11 amino acids. The V end was cut by 6 bases, the J end by 7 bases, with 9 bases between. Looked up from germline, CDR1 is SQVTM and CDR2 is ANQGSEA. The CDR3 is CSVRTTEKLFF. CDR3 sequence (DNA): TGCAGCGTGCGGACAACTGAAAAACTGTTTTTT.

CDR3 in amino acids: CASSPGTGGNEQYF. CDR3 DNA: TGTGCCAGCTCACCAGGGACAGGGGGCAACGAGCAGTACTTC. V usage is TRBV18 and J usage is TRBJ2-7, with 12 bases matching TRBD1. The CDR3 sequence is 14 residues long. Germline CDR1 and CDR2: KGHSH and LQKENI. The ends lost 2 bases at V and 5 bases at J; junction bases unmatched: 1.

This clone was seen only a few times. The chain employs TRBV4-3 and TRBJ2-7; 10 positions agree with TRBD2. V lost 3 bases, J lost 0 bases, and 2 bases stayed unmatched. Germline V gene sequence: CDR1 LGHNA, CDR2 YSLEER. CDR3 length equals 15 residues. Here the CDR3 DNA reads TGCGCCAGCAGCCAGGCTAGCGGGGGCTCCTACGAGCAGTACTTC. It translates to CASSQASGGSYEQYF.

This clone came up once. The CDR3, as DNA: TGTGCCAGCAGTGAAGAGTCAGGACAGGGCTCGTACTTC. Amino acid sequence: CASSEESGQGSYF. The chain is built from TRBV2 and TRBJ2-5; TRBD1 agrees at 8 bases. Looked up from germline, CDR1 is SNHLY and CDR2 is FYNNEI. CDR3 size: 13 residues. Germline trimming cut 1 base from V and 13 bases from J; bases unmatched to any gene: 8.

Only a few counts were recorded for this clone. The chain uses TRBV5-4 and TRBJ1-1; 10 nucleotides agree with TRBD1. After removal of 3 bases from V and 1 base from J, the junction contained 3 bases not matched to a gene. CDR1 and CDR2 (germline): SGHNT, YYREEE (reference sequence). This CDR3 spans 15 amino acids. The CDR3, as DNA: TGTGCCAGCAGCTCGGGACAGGGGACGAACACTGAAGCTTTCTTT. It is translated as CASSSGQGTNTEAFF.

The J gene is TRBJ2-3, the V gene TRBV30; D perhaps matches TRBD1 (6 bases). CDR1 GTSNPN and CDR2 SVGIG come from the germline V gene (reference sequence). CDR3 length equals 11 residues. Trimming cost V 3 bases and J 5 bases, with 6 bases left between them. The CDR3 loop is CAWRGGDTQYF. The CDR3 coding sequence is TGTGCCTGGAGAGGGGGAGATACGCAGTATTTT.

This clone was seen only a few times. This chain links TRBV28 with TRBJ1-1; D unresolved. The CDR3 loop spans 11 amino acids. Trimming took off 5 bases at V and 7 bases at J, with 8 bases between the two ends. Germline CDR1 and CDR2: MDHEN and SYDVKM. CDR3: CASSTGLEAFF. CDR3 nucleotides: TGTGCCAGCAGTACGGGTCTTGAAGCTTTCTTT.

This clone was picked up a small number of times. The chain couples TRBV5-4 to TRBJ1-6, with D tentatively TRBD1 (6 bases). This CDR3 comprises 15 residues. Trimming pared 4 bases from V and 10 bases from J, leaving 18 bases between. Germline CDR1 and CDR2: SGHNT and YYREEE (reference sequence). CDR3 coding DNA: TGTGCCAGCAGCCCCGAACGACAGGCCGAATCACCCCTCCACTTT. This codes for CASSPERQAESPLHF. The full variable domain, with the rest looked up from reference TRBV5-4 and TRBJ1-6, is ETGVTQSPTHLIKTRGQQVTLRCSSQSGHNTVSWYQQALGQGPQFIFQYYREEENGRGNFPPRFSGLQFPNYSSELNVNALELDDSALYLCASSPERQAESPLHFGNGTRLTVT.

The table lists this clone with a few counts. The CDR3 sequence: CASSFWTGRGADTQYF. DNA for the CDR3: TGCGCCAGCAGCTTCTGGACAGGGAGGGGCGCAGATACGCAGTATTTT. The chain carries TRBV5-1 and TRBJ2-3, with D maybe TRBD1 (8 bases). This CDR3 contains 16 residues. Germline lookup yields CDR1 SGHRS and CDR2 YFSETQ. Trimming took off 2 bases at V and 4 bases at J, with 17 bases between the two ends.

This chain uses TRBV27 with TRBJ2-7; a possible D gene is TRBD1 (5 bases). Germline CDR1 MNHEY, CDR2 SMNVEV (reference sequence). The V end was cut by 4 bases, the J end by 7 bases, with 11 bases between. The CDR3 extends over 12 amino acids. In DNA form, the CDR3 reads TGTGCCAGCAGTTCGAAAACAGGAGAGCAGTACTTC. Translation: CASSSKTGEQYF.